This T cell receptor beta chain was identified during a study of cytomegalovirus exposure and HLA in healthy donors. The germline gives CDR1 MDHEN, CDR2 SYDVKM. With 1 base clipped from V and 5 bases from J, the junction kept 12 bases outside the gene matches. The CDR3 contains 18 residues. Study-level points and caveats: An assumption of roughly uniform sequencing depth across donors underlay the presence/absence analyses.

Vbeta (60) and Jbeta (13) primers were used in the PCR. Sequencing was performed with immunoSEQ multiplex PCR; in TCRdb, only in-frame clones are kept and a portion is missing. In the table there are around 180,000 clones, around 82% of which are singletons. This clone appeared a few times. Its antigen is not known. The sequence derives from a man in his 60s in good health and CMV-seronegative. This chain connects TRBV28 to TRBJ2-5; 11 bases map to TRBD2. Sequenced sample: PBMCs. The CDR3 reads CASSLSPRLAGGRETQYF. The CDR3 region has the DNA TGTGCCAGCAGTTTATCCCCCCGGCTAGCGGGAGGTCGGGAGACCCAGTACTTC.